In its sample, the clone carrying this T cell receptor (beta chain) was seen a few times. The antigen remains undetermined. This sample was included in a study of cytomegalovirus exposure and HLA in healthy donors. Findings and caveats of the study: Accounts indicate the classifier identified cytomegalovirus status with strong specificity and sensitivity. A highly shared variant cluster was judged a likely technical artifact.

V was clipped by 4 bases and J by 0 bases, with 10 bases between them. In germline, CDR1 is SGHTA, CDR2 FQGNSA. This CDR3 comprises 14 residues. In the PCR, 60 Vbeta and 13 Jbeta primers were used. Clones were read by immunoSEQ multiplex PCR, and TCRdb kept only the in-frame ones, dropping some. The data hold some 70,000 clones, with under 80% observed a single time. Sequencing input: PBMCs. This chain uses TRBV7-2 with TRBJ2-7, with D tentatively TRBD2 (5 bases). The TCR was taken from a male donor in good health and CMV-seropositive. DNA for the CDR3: TGTGCCAGCAGCTACGACGGGATCTCCTACGAGCAGTACTTC. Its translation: CASSYDGISYEQYF.